This T cell receptor (beta chain) was obtained from a study of identical twins. Only healthy Caucasians were included as donors. The V gene end was trimmed by 5 bases and the J gene end by 4 bases; junction bases not matched to a gene: 2. CDR3 length: 13 amino acids. Germline V gene sequence: CDR1 DFQATT, CDR2 SNEGSKA (reference sequence). Each CDR3 protein gets one entry after TCRdb re-called the 5' RACE reads with MiXCR. The data contain about 220,000 distinct CDR3 sequences, about 7.5% of them singletons. There are many counts of this clonotype. A further study also used this sample, focusing on yellow fever vaccine responses in identical twins.

V gene TRBV20-1 combines with J gene TRBJ2-3; TRBD1 matches 11 bases. The sample comprised memory (CD45RO+) T cells sorted from blood. This receptor was obtained from a woman aged 18-30 years in good health. The CDR3 loop is CSAAGQGADTQYF. DNA for the CDR3: TGCAGTGCTGCGGGACAGGGGGCAGATACGCAGTATTTT.